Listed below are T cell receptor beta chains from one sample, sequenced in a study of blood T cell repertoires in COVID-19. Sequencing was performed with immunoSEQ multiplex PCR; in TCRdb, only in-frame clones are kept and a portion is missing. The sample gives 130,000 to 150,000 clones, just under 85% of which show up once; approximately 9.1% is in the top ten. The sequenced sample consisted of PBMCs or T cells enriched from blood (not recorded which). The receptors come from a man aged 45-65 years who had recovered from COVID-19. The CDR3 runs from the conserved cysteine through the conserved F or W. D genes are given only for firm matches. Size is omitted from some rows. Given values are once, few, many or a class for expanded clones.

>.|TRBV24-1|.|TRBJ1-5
CATSDLAHERRGGNQPQHF
TGTGCCACCAGTGATTTGGCTCACGAGCGCCGGGGGGGCAATCAGCCCCAGCATTTT
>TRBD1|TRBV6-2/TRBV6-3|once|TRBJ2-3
CASSQGARGTDTQYF
TGTGCCAGCAGTCAGGGGGCAAGAGGCACAGATACGCAGTATTTT
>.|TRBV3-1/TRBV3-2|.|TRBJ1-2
CASSHLPGHRNYGYTF
TGTGCCAGCAGCCACTTGCCGGGACACCGAAACTATGGCTACACCTTC
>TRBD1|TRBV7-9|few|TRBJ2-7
CASSRDRGYEQYF
TGTGCCAGCAGCCGGGACAGGGGCTACGAGCAGTACTTC
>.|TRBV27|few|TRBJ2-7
CASSNLRGALSYEQYF
TGTGCCAGCAGTAACCTCCGTGGGGCCCTTTCCTACGAGCAGTACTTC
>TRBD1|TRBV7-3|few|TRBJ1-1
CASSLMTGATEAFF
TGTGCCAGCAGCTTGATGACAGGGGCGACTGAAGCTTTCTTT
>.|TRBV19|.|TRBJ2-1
CASSIGAIHNEQFF
TGTGCCAGTAGTATTGGGGCGATCCACAATGAGCAGTTCTTC
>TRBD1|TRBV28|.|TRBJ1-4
CASSRDRVVEKLFF
TGTGCCAGCAGCCGGGACAGGGTGGTCGAAAAACTGTTTTTT
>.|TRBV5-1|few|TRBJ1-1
CASSLGHPNTEAFF
TGCGCCAGCAGCTTGGGACATCCGAACACTGAAGCTTTCTTT
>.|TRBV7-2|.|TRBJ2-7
CASSLTRGHEQYF
TGTGCCAGCAGTTTGACTAGGGGCCACGAGCAGTACTTC
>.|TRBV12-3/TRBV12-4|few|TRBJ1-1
CASSSGNTEAFF
TGTGCCAGCAGTTCGGGGAACACTGAAGCTTTCTTT
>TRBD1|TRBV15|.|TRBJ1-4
CATSRDRDRMFF
TGTGCCACCAGCAGAGATCGGGACAGGATGTTTTTT
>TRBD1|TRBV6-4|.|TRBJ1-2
CASSRGTNYGYTF
TGTGCCAGCAGCAGGGGGACTAACTATGGCTACACCTTC
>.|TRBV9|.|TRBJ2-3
CASSVAGDSTDTQYF
TGTGCCAGCAGCGTAGCGGGGGACTCCACAGATACGCAGTATTTT
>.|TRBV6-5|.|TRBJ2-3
CASKRQGTDTQYF
TGTGCCAGCAAAAGACAGGGCACAGATACGCAGTATTTT
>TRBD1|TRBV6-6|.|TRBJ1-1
CASRKDRLDTEAFF
TGTGCCAGCAGAAAGGACAGGTTGGACACTGAAGCTTTCTTT
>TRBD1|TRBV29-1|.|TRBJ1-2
CSVQTGGDGYTF
TGCAGCGTTCAGACAGGGGGGGATGGCTACACCTTC
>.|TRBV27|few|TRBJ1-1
CASSLNQWNTEAFF
TGTGCCAGCAGTTTAAACCAGTGGAACACTGAAGCTTTCTTT
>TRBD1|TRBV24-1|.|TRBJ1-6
CATSDFPTGEIYNSPLHF
TGTGCCACCAGTGATTTTCCGACAGGGGAAATCTATAATTCACCCCTCCACTTT
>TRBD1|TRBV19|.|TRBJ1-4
CASRIGGTGSEKLFF
TGTGCCAGTAGAATTGGTGGGACAGGGTCGGAAAAACTGTTTTTT
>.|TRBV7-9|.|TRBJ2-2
CASPLGLGGELFF
TGTGCCAGCCCCCTTGGGCTTGGCGGGGAGCTGTTTTTT
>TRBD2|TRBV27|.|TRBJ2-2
CASSLPGLAATGELFF
TGTGCCAGCAGTTTACCGGGACTAGCTGCCACCGGGGAGCTGTTTTTT
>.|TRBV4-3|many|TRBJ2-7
CASSHETGQYEQYF
TGCGCCAGCAGCCACGAGACCGGACAGTACGAGCAGTACTTC
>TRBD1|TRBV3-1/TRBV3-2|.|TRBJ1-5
CASSQDATGGGQPQHF
TGTGCCAGCAGCCAAGATGCGACAGGGGGTGGTCAGCCCCAGCATTTT
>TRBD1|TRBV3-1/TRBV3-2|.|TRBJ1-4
CASSRTGQGEKLFF
TGTGCCAGCAGCCGGACAGGGCAGGGTGAAAAACTGTTTTTT
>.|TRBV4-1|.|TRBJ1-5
CASSQVGNQPQHF
TGCGCCAGCAGCCAAGTCGGGAATCAGCCCCAGCATTTT
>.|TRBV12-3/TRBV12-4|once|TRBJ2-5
CASSRTNQETQYF
TGTGCCAGCAGTCGGACTAATCAAGAGACCCAGTACTTC
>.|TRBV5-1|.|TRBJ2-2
CASAPGQYTGELFF
TGCGCCAGCGCTCCCGGACAATACACCGGGGAGCTGTTTTTT
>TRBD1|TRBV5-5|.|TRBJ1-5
CASSLRDRANQPQHF
TGTGCCAGCAGCTTACGAGACAGGGCCAATCAGCCCCAGCATTTT
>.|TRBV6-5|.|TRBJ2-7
CASSYRGTYEQYF
TGTGCCAGCAGTTACCGAGGAACCTACGAGCAGTACTTC
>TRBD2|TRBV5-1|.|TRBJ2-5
CASRAGTSGGPQETQYF
TGCGCCAGCAGGGCCGGGACTAGCGGGGGACCCCAAGAGACCCAGTACTTC
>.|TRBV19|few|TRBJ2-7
CASSSPGSPYEQYF
TGTGCCAGTAGTTCTCCCGGGTCCCCCTACGAGCAGTACTTC
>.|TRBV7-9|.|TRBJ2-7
CASSFAQMQQYF
TGTGCCAGCAGTTTCGCACAGATGCAGCAGTACTTC
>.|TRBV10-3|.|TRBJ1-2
CAISESINPRSNYGYTF
TGTGCCATCAGTGAGTCGATTAACCCGAGAAGTAACTATGGCTACACCTTC
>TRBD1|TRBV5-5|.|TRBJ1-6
CASSWGGGGNNSPLHF
TGTGCCAGCAGCTGGGGTGGAGGGGGCAACAATTCACCCCTCCACTTT
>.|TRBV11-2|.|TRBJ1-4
CASSHLRRGSREKLFF
TGTGCCAGCAGCCACCTCCGAAGGGGGAGTCGGGAAAAACTGTTTTTT
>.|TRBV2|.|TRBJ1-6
CASSQRGHNNSPLHF
TGTGCCAGCAGCCAAAGGGGACATAATAATTCACCCCTCCACTTT
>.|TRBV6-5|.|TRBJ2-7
CASSSRGSSYEQYF
TGTGCCAGCAGTTCCAGGGGTAGTTCCTACGAGCAGTACTTC
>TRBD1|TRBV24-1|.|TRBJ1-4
CATTPGTDPEKLFF
TGTGCCACTACCCCGGGGACAGATCCTGAAAAACTGTTTTTT
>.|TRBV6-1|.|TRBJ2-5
CASGLQTETQYF
TGTGCCAGCGGCCTTCAAACAGAGACCCAGTACTTC
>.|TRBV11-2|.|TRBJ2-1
CASSFGTSFNEQFF
TGTGCCAGCAGCTTCGGGACTTCGTTTAATGAGCAGTTCTTC
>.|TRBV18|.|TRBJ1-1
CASSPSESNTEAFF
TGTGCCAGCTCACCAAGTGAGTCGAACACTGAAGCTTTCTTT
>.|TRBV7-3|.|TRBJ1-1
CASSSTGSGEAFF
TGTGCCAGCAGCTCTACAGGGAGTGGTGAAGCTTTCTTT
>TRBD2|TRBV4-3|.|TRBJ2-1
CASSQDLSGGGDNEQFF
TGCGCCAGCAGCCAAGATTTGTCGGGAGGAGGGGACAATGAGCAGTTCTTC
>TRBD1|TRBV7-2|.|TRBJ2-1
CASSLNRGYNEQFF
TGTGCCAGCAGCTTAAACAGGGGCTACAATGAGCAGTTCTTC
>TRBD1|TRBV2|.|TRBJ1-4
CASSRDSATNEKLFF
TGTGCCAGCAGTAGGGACAGTGCAACTAATGAAAAACTGTTTTTT
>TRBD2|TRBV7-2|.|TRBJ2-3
CASSLVRGGAPDTQYF
TGTGCCAGCAGCTTAGTTCGCGGGGGGGCCCCGGATACGCAGTATTTT
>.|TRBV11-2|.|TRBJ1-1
CASIRVGRTEAFF
TGTGCCAGCATCCGGGTGGGGCGGACTGAAGCTTTCTTT
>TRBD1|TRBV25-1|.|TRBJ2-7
CASSSLASGQGLNEQYF
TGTGCCAGCAGTAGTTTGGCCTCCGGACAGGGTTTGAACGAGCAGTACTTC
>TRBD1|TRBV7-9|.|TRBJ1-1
CASSLQGAPVKAFF
TGTGCCAGCAGCTTACAGGGGGCCCCGGTGAAAGCTTTCTTT
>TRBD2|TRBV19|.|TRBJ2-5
CASSTTSGDQETQYF
TGTGCCAGTAGTACGACTAGCGGGGACCAAGAGACCCAGTACTTC
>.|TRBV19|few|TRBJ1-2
CASSIAPGQDNYGYTF
TGTGCCAGTAGTATAGCCCCGGGACAAGATAACTATGGCTACACCTTC
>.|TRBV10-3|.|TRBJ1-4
CAISSPGEEKLFF
TGTGCCATCAGCTCTCCGGGAGAAGAAAAACTGTTTTTT
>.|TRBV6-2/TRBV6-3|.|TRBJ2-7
CASSLRPPTQGWNYEQYF
TGTGCCAGCAGTTTGAGGCCCCCTACCCAGGGGTGGAACTACGAGCAGTACTTC
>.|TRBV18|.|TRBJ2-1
CASSPRQGGDDEQFF
TGTGCCAGCTCACCCAGACAGGGAGGCGATGATGAGCAGTTCTTC
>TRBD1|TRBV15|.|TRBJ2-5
CATSSRGSEETQYF
TGTGCCACCAGCAGCAGGGGGAGTGAAGAGACCCAGTACTTC
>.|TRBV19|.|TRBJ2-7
CASSIQGTGSYEQYF
TGTGCCAGTAGTATTCAGGGTACAGGATCCTACGAGCAGTACTTC